The 19 T cell receptor beta chains presented below share a single source sample, sequenced in a study of patients and donors after allogeneic stem cell transplantation. TCRdb reprocessed the RT-PCR reads with MiXCR, giving one entry per CDR3 protein. The sample contains about a million distinct CDR3 sequences, over 15% of which appear only once. The sample comprised blood, either unsorted or a sorted T cell fraction (not recorded which). These receptors all stem from a human donor who was either an allogeneic HSCT recipient or a stem cell or donor lymphocyte infusion donor (not recorded which). It is not recorded whose cells these are; they may come from a transplant donor.

This clonotype was seen ten or more times. The genes are TRBV5-1 and TRBJ2-3; no reliable D call. This CDR3 has 14 residues. Trimming removed 0 bases from V and 6 bases from J, with 11 bases in between. The germline V gene has CDR1 SGHRS and CDR2 YFSETQ. The DNA for the CDR3 is TGCGCCAGCAGCTTGGCCATGGTAGTTGATACGCAGTATTTT. It specifies CASSLAMVVDTQYF.

The CDR3 DNA reads TGCAGTGCCGCGTACAGGGGGCCAGAGACCCAGTACTTC. It is translated as CSAAYRGPETQYF. The gene calls are TRBV20-1 and TRBJ2-5, with 9 bases that match TRBD1. V shed 6 bases and J 4 bases; nucleotides not matched to a gene: 6. Germline CDR1 reads DFQATT; CDR2 reads SNEGSKA (reference sequence). The CDR3 consists of 13 residues.

The V call is TRBV9, the J call TRBJ2-7; 7 nucleotides agree with TRBD2. This CDR3 region has 15 residues. V lost 3 bases to trimming and J lost 6 bases; unmatched junction nucleotides: 12. CDR1 is SGDLS, CDR2 YYNGEE, per germline. The CDR3 protein is CASSASSGGSAEQYF. DNA of the CDR3: TGTGCCAGCAGCGCCTCATCGGGAGGCTCGGCCGAGCAGTACTTC. The whole variable domain, filled in from reference TRBV9 and TRBJ2-7, reads DSGVTQTPKHLITATGQRVTLRCSPRSGDLSVYWYQQSLDQGLQFLIQYYNGEERAKGNILERFSAQQFPDLHSELNLSSLELGDSALYFCASSASSGGSAEQYFGPGTRLTVT.

The chain couples TRBV18 to TRBJ2-7, with D perhaps TRBD2 (5 bases). Between the trimmed V and J ends, which lost 3 bases and 1 base, there was a span of 10 bases. The V gene's germline CDR1 is KGHSH and CDR2 LQKENI. The CDR3 length is 14 residues. The CDR3 is CASSPDGISYEQYF. The CDR3 bases are TGTGCCAGCTCACCCGACGGGATTTCCTACGAGCAGTACTTC.

The rearrangement links TRBV12-3 or TRBV12-4 to TRBJ1-2; D gene uncertain. CDR3 length: 13 residues. The V and J ends lost 6 bases and 4 bases respectively, with 12 bases between them. DNA for the CDR3: TGTGCCAGCAGACTAAGGGCCTCCTATGGCTACACCTTC. Translating gives CASRLRASYGYTF.

This clonotype was observed a handful of times. The chain carries TRBV6-5 and TRBJ2-1; D gene uncertain. This CDR3 has 14 amino acids. V was trimmed by 1 base and J by 7 bases, leaving 11 bases between them. Germline V gene data show CDR1 as MNHEY and CDR2 as SVGAGI. The CDR3 protein is CASSYFNTPNEQFF. CDR3 DNA: TGTGCCAGCAGTTACTTCAATACTCCGAATGAGCAGTTCTTC.

This clonotype was seen repeatedly, ten times or more. The chain carries TRBV9 and TRBJ1-1; D uncertain. Germline assignment: CDR1 SGDLS and CDR2 YYNGEE. The germline V and J ends were trimmed by 0 bases and 0 bases, with 6 bases remaining between them. This CDR3 region has 14 residues. CDR3 DNA sequence: TGTGCCAGCAGCGTAGATTTGATGAACACTGAAGCTTTCTTT. Protein product: CASSVDLMNTEAFF.

The chain carries TRBV24-1 and TRBJ2-1; D is perhaps TRBD1 or TRBD2 (6 bases each). The CDR3 contains 17 residues. The V end lost 9 bases, the J end lost 7 bases, and 27 bases lay between the germline ends. Germline V CDR1 and CDR2: KGHDR, SFDVKD. The CDR3 DNA sequence: TGTGCCACCCGGGGGCTCAACGGGACCAGGGGCCGGAATGAGCAGTTCTTC. Protein: CATRGLNGTRGRNEQFF.

This clonotype was seen only a few times. The genes are TRBV27 and TRBJ2-7, with 7 bases lining up with TRBD2. The CDR3 is 15 amino acids. J gave up 0 bases and V 1 base, and 3 bases lay outside the gene matches. Germline lookup yields CDR1 MNHEY and CDR2 SMNVEV (reference sequence). The CDR3 region is CASSLWGTNSYEQYF. The CDR3 nucleotides read TGTGCCAGCAGTTTATGGGGGACTAACTCCTACGAGCAGTACTTC.

This clonotype came up a few times. V gene TRBV25-1 combines with J gene TRBJ2-3; 7 positions match TRBD2. CDR1 is MGHDK and CDR2 is SYGVNS in the germline V gene. Trimming removed 7 bases from V and 0 bases from J; junction bases left unmatched: 10. The length of the CDR3 is 16 residues. Here the CDR3 DNA reads TGTGCCAGCACCCCGGCGTGGGGGGGGAGCACAGATACGCAGTATTTT. It specifies CASTPAWGGSTDTQYF.

This chain links TRBV19 with TRBJ2-1; D is perhaps TRBD2 (6 bases). Germline loops: CDR1 LNHDA, CDR2 SQIVND (reference sequence). V was cut by 6 bases and J by 6 bases, with 15 bases left in between. The CDR3 is 14 amino acids. CDR3 DNA sequence: TGTGCCAGTAGAGGCGGGACGGCTTTCAATGAGCAGTTCTTC. Translation: CASRGGTAFNEQFF.

This clonotype has only a few counts. The chain recombines TRBV6-1 with TRBJ2-5; D is unresolved. Trimming took 8 bases from V and 5 from J, leaving 15 bases between them. The CDR3 is 13 amino acids. The germline gives CDR1 MNHNS, CDR2 SASEGT. CDR3 DNA sequence: TGTGCCAGCCGACCGGGCACCTTTGAGACCCAGTACTTC. Protein: CASRPGTFETQYF.

The chain employs TRBV27 and TRBJ2-1; D ambiguous. The CDR3 covers 12 residues. Germline CDR1 MNHEY, CDR2 SMNVEV (reference sequence). V lost 3 bases and J 10 bases, leaving 10 bases between the germline ends. The CDR3, as DNA: TGTGCCAGCAGTTTTCTGGGGATCGAGCAGTTCTTC. It is translated as CASSFLGIEQFF.

The genes are TRBV20-1 and TRBJ2-3; 10 bases line up with TRBD2. The CDR3 has 15 amino acids. Germline assignment: CDR1 DFQATT and CDR2 SNEGSKA (reference sequence). J lost 4 bases, V lost 0 bases, and 4 bases had no gene match. CDR3: CSAREASGGADTQYF. The CDR3 DNA is TGCAGTGCTAGAGAGGCTAGCGGGGGAGCAGATACGCAGTATTTT.

V is TRBV14 and J is TRBJ2-3, with a tentative D call TRBD2 (6 bases). The V end was cut by 3 bases, the J end by 9 bases, with 13 bases between. The CDR3 covers 13 residues. Germline V gene data show CDR1 as SGHDN and CDR2 as FVKESK. The chain's CDR3 is CASSQRLVDTQYF. As DNA, the CDR3 is TGTGCCAGCAGCCAGCGACTAGTCGACACGCAGTATTTT.

The chain employs TRBV30 and TRBJ1-1, with a weak D call TRBD1 (5 bases). V was clipped by 2 bases and J by 5 bases, with 12 bases between them. The length of the CDR3 is 13 residues. CDR1 and CDR2 (germline): GTSNPN, SVGIG (reference sequence). CDR3 bases: TGTGCCTGGAGTAGGCAGGGTCGGACTGAAGCTTTCTTT. Protein sequence: CAWSRQGRTEAFF.

A few counts support this clonotype. The V call is TRBV29-1, the J call TRBJ2-3; 10 bases map to TRBD1. The CDR3 has 16 residues. J gave up 4 bases and V 4 bases, and 11 bases lay outside the gene matches. Per germline, CDR1 SQVTM and CDR2 ANQGSEA. This CDR3 is CSVAGTGAGRPDTQYF. CDR3 in DNA: TGCAGCGTTGCGGGGACAGGGGCGGGGAGGCCAGATACGCAGTATTTT.

The chain combines TRBV6-2 or TRBV6-3 with TRBJ2-4; D might be TRBD2 (6 bases). CDR3 length: 15 amino acids. Germline CDR1 is MNHEY and CDR2 is SVGEGT. V was pared by 7 bases and J by 6 bases, with 19 bases between. The CDR3 protein is CASTPPGGPTNIQYF. CDR3 bases: TGTGCCAGCACTCCACCCGGGGGACCCACAAACATTCAGTACTTC.

The rearrangement links TRBV7-2 to TRBJ1-1; D is possibly TRBD1 (6 bases). Germline V lookup: CDR1 SGHTA, CDR2 FQGNSA. The V end was cut by 8 bases, the J end by 4 bases, with 23 bases between. The CDR3 loop spans 16 amino acids. CDR3 nucleotide sequence: TGTGCCAGCGAGATACAGGGTCTGCCATGGGGCACTGAAGCTTTCTTT. Translated, it gives CASEIQGLPWGTEAFF.